The sequence of this T cell receptor beta chain was determined in a study of human T cells and chemical hapten exposure. Study-level background: How much TCR each sample yielded varied, mostly because pooled library volumes differed slightly.

Using its own MiXCR run on the RACE reads, TCRdb lists one record per CDR3 protein. The sample lists about 120,000 distinct CDR3 sequences, 13% occurring once. Time point described: pre-sensitization, week 0. Specified treatment: therapeutic diphenylcyclopropenone sensitization with weekly scalp DPC. Unfractionated whole blood was the source of the extracted total RNA. Trimming cost V 4 bases and J 5 bases; bases outside gene matches: 5. There are 13 residues in the CDR3. Germline V gene lookup returns CDR1 SQVTM and CDR2 ANQGSEA. This receptor was identified in a young woman with alopecia areata. Some clones in this sample may be carry-over from other donors' samples. This chain uses TRBV29-1 with TRBJ2-1; 7 nucleotides line up with TRBD1. The specimen comprised whole blood, sampled in connection with sensitization to the hapten diphenylcyclopropenone (DPC). CDR3 nucleotides: TGCAGCGTTGGCAGGGGGTTTGACAATGAGCAGTTCTTC. Translation: CSVGRGFDNEQFF.